This TCR beta chain was observed in a study of T cell responses to AZD1222 COVID-19 vaccine. CDR1 is SGHAT and CDR2 is FQNNGV in the germline V gene. This CDR3 is built from 16 residues. V lost 1 base and J 3 bases, leaving 10 bases between the germline ends. Produced via immunoSEQ multiplex PCR; TCRdb's table is partial and in-frame only. The data contain under 150,000 clones, roughly 90% of them singletons. The TCR originated in an adult in good health. This sequence joins TRBV11-2 and TRBJ1-6; D is unclear. The material sequenced was peripheral blood, taken on day 0 of AZD1222 vaccination. Here the CDR3 reads CASSLGQDLYNSPLHF. The CDR3 DNA reads TGTGCCAGCAGCTTAGGTCAGGACCTCTATAATTCACCCCTCCACTTT. Filled out from reference TRBV11-2 and TRBJ1-6, the complete variable domain reads EAGVAQSPRYKIIEKRQSVAFWCNPISGHATLYWYQQILGQGPKLLIQFQNNGVVDDSQLPKDRFSAERLKGVDSTLKIQPAKLEDSAVYLCASSLGQDLYNSPLHFGNGTRLTVT.